One sample yielded the 30 T cell receptor beta chains listed below, sequenced in a study of cytomegalovirus exposure and HLA in healthy donors. With 60 Vbeta and 13 Jbeta primers, the PCR was carried out. The table came from immunoSEQ multiplex PCR; TCRdb's copy has only in-frame clones and leaves some out. The table includes approximately 170,000 clones, around 78% detected once. Sequenced material: PBMCs. The source is a man aged 40-49 years in good health and CMV-seronegative.

Here the CDR3 reads CSVTGTRSDEQFF. The CDR3 DNA follows: TGCAGCGTCACCGGGACTAGATCTGATGAGCAGTTCTTC. This rearrangement joins TRBV29-1 to TRBJ2-1; 8 bases align to TRBD2. There are 13 residues in the CDR3. Per germline, CDR1 SQVTM and CDR2 ANQGSEA. Unmatched junction bases numbered 9, after V lost 6 bases and J lost 8 bases.

The V call is TRBV7-8, the J call TRBJ2-2; 10 nucleotides align to TRBD1. The CDR3 is made up of 15 amino acids. Trimming at V came to 0 bases and at J to 6 bases, leaving 1 base not matched to a gene. Looked up from germline, CDR1 is SGHVS and CDR2 is FQNEAQ. The CDR3 nucleotides read TGTGCCAGCAGCTTAGCGACAGGGGGCTCCGGGGAGCTGTTTTTT. This codes for CASSLATGGSGELFF.

This chain links TRBV27 with TRBJ2-7; weak D call: TRBD2 (5 bases). V was clipped by 6 bases and J by 4 bases, with 16 bases between them. CDR1 is MNHEY and CDR2 is SMNVEV in the germline V gene (reference sequence). The CDR3 has 14 amino acids. CDR3 protein: CASSPGIFLYEQYF. For the CDR3, the DNA is TGTGCCAGCAGCCCCGGGATCTTCTTGTACGAGCAGTACTTC.

This clone was counted between two and nine times. CDR3 in DNA: TGTGCCAGCAGCCAAGCTAGCGGGAGGGCCCGGTGGGGGGATACGCAGTATTTT. Amino acids: CASSQASGRARWGDTQYF. This chain links TRBV4-2 with TRBJ2-3, with 12 bases lining up with TRBD2. The CDR3 is 18 amino acids. J lost 6 bases, V lost 1 base, and 11 bases had no gene match. CDR1 and CDR2 from the germline V gene are LGHNA and YNFKEQ.

This clone was found a few times. The rearrangement uses TRBV4-1 and TRBJ1-1; D is unclear. Germline CDR1 reads MGHRA; CDR2 reads YSYEKL. The CDR3 spans 13 residues. V shed 1 base and J shed 5 bases, with 8 bases lying between them. The CDR3 sequence is CASSQGPWTEAFF. The CDR3 DNA reads as TGCGCCAGCAGCCAAGGGCCGTGGACTGAAGCTTTCTTT.

In DNA form, the CDR3 reads TGTGCCAGCAGTGGGCTGACTAGCGGGACCTACGAGCAGTACTTC. It specifies CASSGLTSGTYEQYF. The rearrangement links TRBV2 to TRBJ2-7; 11 bases align to TRBD2. CDR1 and CDR2 from the germline V gene are SNHLY and FYNNEI. The V segment lost 4 bases and the J segment 2 bases; nucleotides outside the gene matches: 4. CDR3 length: 15 residues.

This clone was detected once. The CDR3 nucleotides are TGTGCCAGCAGCTTGCTACCCGGGACAGGGTTGTACGAGCAGTACGTC. Translation gives CASSLLPGTGLYEQYV. The J gene is TRBJ2-7, the V gene TRBV5-4; the match to TRBD1 covers 9 bases. The CDR3 is 16 residues long. The V gene end was trimmed by 1 base and the J gene end by 4 bases; junction bases not matched to a gene: 9. The germline gives CDR1 SGHNT, CDR2 YYREEE (reference sequence).

The chain employs TRBV5-6 and TRBJ1-5, with 8 bases that match TRBD1. Germline values: CDR1 SGHDT, CDR2 YYEEEE. The CDR3 sequence is 13 residues long. Unmatched junction bases numbered 5, after V lost 4 bases and J lost 8 bases. The CDR3 reads CASSRDRLEPQHF. CDR3 DNA sequence: TGTGCCAGCAGCAGGGACAGGTTAGAGCCCCAGCATTTT.

The chain has TRBV7-3 and TRBJ2-7; D unclear. Germline CDR1 is SGHTA and CDR2 is FQGTGA. The CDR3 length is 17 residues. V was cut by 5 bases and J by 0 bases, with 20 bases left in between. The CDR3 is CASSPPAYSPSSYEQYV. CDR3 coding DNA: TGTGCCAGCAGCCCCCCGGCCTATAGTCCTAGCTCCTACGAGCAGTACGTC.

This chain uses TRBV5-8 with TRBJ2-1; D remains unclear. Trimming removed 0 bases from V and 2 bases from J, with 6 bases in between. Germline-derived CDR1 and CDR2 are SGHTS and YDEGEE. CDR3 length: 14 residues. The CDR3, as DNA: TGTGCCAGCAGCTTGGGCGGAGCCTACAATGAGCAGTTCTTC. This sequence encodes CASSLGGAYNEQFF.

The chain has TRBV15 and TRBJ2-2; TRBD1 is a possible D gene (5 bases). CDR1 and CDR2 (germline): LNHNV, YYDKDF (reference sequence). This CDR3 has 16 amino acids. With 1 base removed from V and 0 bases from J, the gap between germline ends came to 9 bases. DNA of the CDR3: TGTGCCACCAGCAGAGGGACACTTGCGAACACCGGGGAGCTGTTTTTT. It translates to CATSRGTLANTGELFF.

This clone is a singleton in its sample. CDR3 loop: CASSPLGYEQYV. DNA of the CDR3: TGTGCCAGCAGCCCCCTAGGCTACGAGCAGTACGTC. The chain couples TRBV6-6 to TRBJ2-7; D is ambiguous. The ends were cut back, 6 bases at V and 3 bases at J, with 9 bases in the middle. There are 12 residues in the CDR3. Germline values: CDR1 MNHNY, CDR2 SVGAGI (reference sequence).

The chain uses TRBV10-3 and TRBJ2-1, with D possibly being TRBD2 (6 bases). This CDR3 region has 14 residues. V was pared by 7 bases and J by 4 bases, with 14 bases between. Looked up from germline, CDR1 is ENHRY and CDR2 is SYGVKD. The CDR3 DNA reads as TGTGCCATCACCAGGGACGGAGGGTACAATGAGCAGTTCTTC. Its protein product is CAITRDGGYNEQFF.

As to this clone: The CDR3 ends on some other residue instead of the conserved phenylalanine or tryptophan, so this is likely a read error. The chain combines TRBV6-1 with TRBJ1-1; the D gene is possibly TRBD1 (6 bases). Trimming pared 4 bases from V and 4 bases from J, leaving 13 bases between. The length of the CDR3 is 14 residues. Germline V gene sequence: CDR1 MNHNS, CDR2 SASEGT. The DNA of the CDR3 is TGTGCCAGCAGTGCCTACAGGGAGGGCACTGAAGCTTTCCTT. Residues: CASSAYREGTEAFL.

V gene TRBV27 combines with J gene TRBJ2-6; the match to TRBD1 covers 7 bases. Trimming at V came to 5 bases and at J to 3 bases, leaving 4 bases not matched to a gene. The germline gives CDR1 MNHEY, CDR2 SMNVEV (reference sequence). This CDR3 contains 15 residues. CDR3 amino acids: CASSPQGYGANVLTF. The CDR3 DNA reads TGTGCCAGCAGTCCACAGGGGTATGGGGCCAACGTCCTGACTTTC.

CDR3 sequence: CASSFATVGYTF. CDR3 DNA sequence: TGCGCCAGCAGCTTCGCGACAGTCGGCTACACCTTC. This chain links TRBV5-1 with TRBJ1-2; perhaps TRBD1 as D (5 bases). CDR3 length equals 12 residues. Trimming pared 2 bases from V and 8 bases from J, leaving 10 bases between. The germline V gene encodes CDR1 SGHRS and CDR2 YFSETQ.

The chain recombines TRBV5-1 with TRBJ2-3; D not certain. Germline V gene lookup returns CDR1 SGHRS and CDR2 YFSETQ. The CDR3 length is 14 residues. Trimming cost V 0 bases and J 2 bases, with 7 bases left between them. CDR3 sequence (DNA): TGCGCCAGCAGCTTGGCGCCCTACACAGATACGCAGTATTTT. This sequence encodes CASSLAPYTDTQYF.

On this clone itself: Distinct nucleotide sequences in the sample also encode this CDR3. V usage is TRBV29-1 and J usage is TRBJ2-1; 7 bases line up with TRBD1. Trimming took 3 bases from V and 0 from J; bases not matched to a gene: 5. The CDR3 is made up of 15 amino acids. In germline, CDR1 is SQVTM, CDR2 ANQGSEA. Here the CDR3 DNA reads TGCAGCGTTGATAGGACAGGCTACTCCTACAATGAGCAGTTCTTC. Its protein is CSVDRTGYSYNEQFF.

The chain recombines TRBV7-2 with TRBJ2-3; D remains ambiguous. Germline V lookup: CDR1 SGHTA, CDR2 FQGNSA. The CDR3 length is 19 residues. V lost 3 bases and J lost 0, with 22 bases in between. The CDR3 spells CASSFMSFSQFSSTDTQYF. The CDR3 DNA follows: TGTGCCAGCAGCTTTATGAGCTTCTCCCAATTTTCTAGCACAGATACGCAGTATTTT.

The table lists this clone with a few counts. J is TRBJ2-5 and V is TRBV5-1; 9 positions agree with TRBD2. The CDR3 consists of 16 residues. CDR1 SGHRS and CDR2 YFSETQ come from the germline V gene. V was pared by 2 bases and J by 1 base, with 6 bases of the junction left unmatched. The CDR3 is CASSFATSGFQETQYF. As DNA, the CDR3 is TGCGCCAGCAGCTTCGCGACTAGCGGCTTCCAAGAGACCCAGTACTTC.

V gene TRBV6-5 combines with J gene TRBJ2-5, with D unresolved. Germline CDR1 and CDR2: MNHEY and SVGAGI. The CDR3 has 16 residues. V was pared by 2 bases and J by 2 bases, with 15 bases between. For the CDR3, the DNA is TGTGCCAGCAGTTACACCCTAAGAGGCAGTCAAGAGACCCAGTACTTC. Protein: CASSYTLRGSQETQYF.

V usage is TRBV7-2 and J usage is TRBJ1-6; a weak D match, TRBD1 (5 bases). The CDR3 has 16 amino acids. Germline lookup yields CDR1 SGHTA and CDR2 FQGNSA. Between the trimmed V and J ends, which lost 0 bases and 3 bases, there was a span of 9 bases. The CDR3 is CASSLAGHHYNSPLHF. CDR3 nucleotides: TGTGCCAGCAGCTTAGCTGGACATCACTATAATTCACCCCTCCACTTT.

This clone was found a few times. Additional DNA sequences in this sample encode the identical CDR3. The rearrangement links TRBV27 to TRBJ2-2; a possible D gene is TRBD2 (5 bases). The V end lost 5 bases, the J end lost 1 base, and 8 bases lay between the germline ends. CDR1 and CDR2 from the germline V gene are MNHEY and SMNVEV (reference sequence). The CDR3 consists of 14 residues. The CDR3 loop is CASSLGLNTGELFF. The CDR3 nucleotides read TGTGCCAGCAGTCTCGGACTGAACACCGGGGAGCTGTTTTTT.

The chain carries TRBV27 and TRBJ1-2, with D maybe TRBD1 (5 bases). V was clipped by 8 bases and J by 4 bases, with 17 bases between them. The CDR3 is 14 residues long. Germline V gene lookup returns CDR1 MNHEY and CDR2 SMNVEV (reference sequence). This CDR3 reads CASGRQGAFYGYTF. The CDR3 DNA reads as TGTGCCAGCGGCCGACAAGGGGCTTTCTATGGCTACACCTTC.

This chain joins TRBV4-1 and TRBJ2-3, with unresolved D. Trimming took 0 bases from V and 5 from J, leaving 9 bases between them. This CDR3 is built from 14 residues. In germline, CDR1 is MGHRA, CDR2 YSYEKL. CDR3 DNA: TGCGCCAGCAGCCAAGATCCGGGTGTAGATACGCAGTATTTT. It translates to CASSQDPGVDTQYF.

This sequence joins TRBV9 and TRBJ2-3; 8 nucleotides match TRBD2. The CDR3 runs to 17 residues. Germline assignment: CDR1 SGDLS and CDR2 YYNGEE. After removal of 0 bases from V and 0 bases from J, the junction contained 6 bases not matched to a gene. The DNA of the CDR3 is TGTGCCAGCAGCGTAGGTGCGGGGGGACCTAGCACAGATACGCAGTATTTT. Encoded protein: CASSVGAGGPSTDTQYF.

DNA of the CDR3: TGTGCCAGCAGCGATACACCGGGACTTATTTACGAGCAGTACGTC. This gives the protein CASSDTPGLIYEQYV. V and J are TRBV7-9 and TRBJ2-7; D is possibly TRBD2 (6 bases). Trimming cost V 5 bases and J 4 bases, with 18 bases left between them. This CDR3 spans 15 amino acids. The germline gives CDR1 SEHNR, CDR2 FQNEAQ (reference sequence).

V usage is TRBV14 and J usage is TRBJ2-7, with D perhaps matching TRBD2 (7 bases). CDR3 length: 16 residues. V lost 4 bases and J 2 bases, leaving 18 bases between the germline ends. Looked up from germline, CDR1 is SGHDN and CDR2 is FVKESK. The CDR3 DNA reads as TGTGCCAGCAGCCCTCGAGGGGGGGGGATGACCTACGAGCAGTACTTC. Translated, it gives CASSPRGGGMTYEQYF.

This chain connects TRBV6-6 to TRBJ2-3, with TRBD2 as a possible D gene (5 bases). Trimming pared 4 bases from V and 11 bases from J, leaving 16 bases between. The germline CDR1 and CDR2 sequences are MNHNY and SVGAGI (reference sequence). This CDR3 spans 13 amino acids. CDR3 sequence reads: CASSWADARGQYF. In DNA form, the CDR3 reads TGTGCCAGCAGTTGGGCCGACGCCCGGGGGCAGTATTTT.

The chain carries TRBV19 and TRBJ1-1, with a weak D call TRBD1 (5 bases). The CDR3 has 13 amino acids. Germline V gene data show CDR1 as LNHDA and CDR2 as SQIVND (reference sequence). Trimming took off 1 base at V and 3 bases at J, with 6 bases between the two ends. The CDR3 nucleotides are TGTGCCAGTAGTATAGCGGGGGACACTGAAGCTTTCTTT. Its protein product is CASSIAGDTEAFF.